A selection of T cell receptor beta chains follows, all from one sample in a study of cytomegalovirus exposure and HLA in healthy donors. This table comes from immunoSEQ multiplex PCR, and its TCRdb copy is limited to in-frame clones, with some not included. The sample shows around 76,000 clones, nearly 80% of them seen only once. The specimen sequenced was PBMCs. Source of these receptors: a woman in her forties in good health and CMV-seropositive. Each CDR3 is given with its conserved first and last residue. D genes are given only for firm matches. Size values are once, few and many counts, or a class for expanded clones, and some rows have none.

j_call: TRBJ2-1
d_call: .
clone_size: .
v_call: TRBV9
cdr3_nt: TGTGCCAGCAGCGAGGGGGGGCAGTCCTACAATGAGCAGTTCTTC
cdr3_aa: CASSEGGQSYNEQFF

j_call: TRBJ1-6
d_call: TRBD1
clone_size: .
v_call: TRBV6-5
cdr3_nt: TGTGCCAGCAGACCCCAGACAGGGGGCAATTCACCCCTCCACTTT
cdr3_aa: CASRPQTGGNSPLHF

j_call: TRBJ2-1
d_call: TRBD2
clone_size: .
v_call: TRBV19
cdr3_nt: TGTGCCAGTAGAAGCTTGGTATCGGCTAGCGGGCGCCTAAATGAGCAGTTCTTC
cdr3_aa: CASRSLVSASGRLNEQFF

j_call: TRBJ1-1
d_call: TRBD1
clone_size: .
v_call: TRBV7-9
cdr3_nt: TGTGCCAGCAGCTTCGGACAGGGAGACACTGAAGCTTTCTTT
cdr3_aa: CASSFGQGDTEAFF

j_call: TRBJ1-1
d_call: .
clone_size: .
v_call: TRBV19
cdr3_nt: TGTGCCAGTGACAGTTGGGGGCTTGCTTTCTTT
cdr3_aa: CASDSWGLAFF

j_call: TRBJ2-7
d_call: TRBD1
clone_size: .
v_call: TRBV14
cdr3_nt: TGTGCCAGCAGCCAAGAAACAGGGGCCTTCCCCTACGAGCAGTACTTC
cdr3_aa: CASSQETGAFPYEQYF

j_call: TRBJ2-3
d_call: TRBD1
clone_size: .
v_call: TRBV5-4
cdr3_nt: TGTGCCAGCAGGCCCGAAATTGAGGGGGCAACAGATACGCAGTATTTT
cdr3_aa: CASRPEIEGATDTQYF

j_call: TRBJ1-1
d_call: TRBD1
clone_size: .
v_call: TRBV11-2
cdr3_nt: TGTGCCAGCAGGGCGGGACAGTACACTGAAGCTTTCTTT
cdr3_aa: CASRAGQYTEAFF

j_call: TRBJ2-7
d_call: .
clone_size: once
v_call: TRBV2
cdr3_nt: TGTGCCGGCGCGGGACGCACCTACGAGCAGTACTTC
cdr3_aa: CAGAGRTYEQYF

j_call: TRBJ1-6
d_call: TRBD1
clone_size: few
v_call: TRBV5-4
cdr3_nt: TGTGCCAGCAGCGGGGGGGGGACAGGGCGATCCCTCCACTTT
cdr3_aa: CASSGGGTGRSLHF

j_call: TRBJ2-1
d_call: .
clone_size: .
v_call: TRBV7-7
cdr3_nt: TGTGCCAGCAGCGCCTTATCGGACAATGAGCAGTTCTTC
cdr3_aa: CASSALSDNEQFF

j_call: TRBJ2-7
d_call: .
clone_size: .
v_call: TRBV28
cdr3_nt: TGTGCCAGCAGCTCCAGGGATCCCGAGCAGTACTTC
cdr3_aa: CASSSRDPEQYF

j_call: TRBJ1-2
d_call: TRBD1
clone_size: .
v_call: TRBV5-1
cdr3_nt: TGCGCCAGCAGCCTCCAAGACAGGGGGAAAATTGGGAGAAGTGGCTACACCTTC
cdr3_aa: CASSLQDRGKIGRSGYTF

j_call: TRBJ1-3
d_call: .
clone_size: .
v_call: TRBV19
cdr3_nt: TGTGCCAGTAGTATACGCGCCTACTCTGGAAACACCATATATTTT
cdr3_aa: CASSIRAYSGNTIYF

j_call: TRBJ1-3
d_call: .
clone_size: .
v_call: TRBV6-5
cdr3_nt: TGTGCCAGCACCAGAGGTTCTGGAAACACCATATATTTT
cdr3_aa: CASTRGSGNTIYF

j_call: TRBJ2-2
d_call: .
clone_size: .
v_call: TRBV5-1
cdr3_nt: TGCGCCAGCAGCGTTTCTACAGGGATCGGGGAGCTGTTTTTT
cdr3_aa: CASSVSTGIGELFF

j_call: TRBJ2-7
d_call: .
clone_size: .
v_call: TRBV28
cdr3_nt: TGTGCCAGCAGTTCCGGAACTAGCTACGAGCAGTACTTC
cdr3_aa: CASSSGTSYEQYF

j_call: TRBJ1-6
d_call: .
clone_size: .
v_call: TRBV4-2
cdr3_nt: TGTGCCAGCAGCCAAGCAACAGGGACGGACTATAATTCACCCCTCCACTTT
cdr3_aa: CASSQATGTDYNSPLHF

j_call: TRBJ2-3
d_call: TRBD2
clone_size: once
v_call: TRBV5-4
cdr3_nt: TGTGCCAGCAGCCTTCGGGACTATACCTATACGCAGTATTTT
cdr3_aa: CASSLRDYTYTQYF

j_call: TRBJ2-7
d_call: TRBD1
clone_size: .
v_call: TRBV28
cdr3_nt: TGTGCCAGCAGTCCCCTACGGGCCGGGACAGCCACAAGCGGGTACTTC
cdr3_aa: CASSPLRAGTATSGYF

j_call: TRBJ1-5
d_call: .
clone_size: .
v_call: TRBV7-8
cdr3_nt: TGTGCCAGCAGCCTGGAACAGGCCCAGCGCGGGCCCCAGCATTTT
cdr3_aa: CASSLEQAQRGPQHF